The TCR beta chain under discussion was sequenced for a study of cytomegalovirus exposure and HLA in healthy donors. Overall study findings and caveats: Previous analysis showed most TCR beta V segments were productive about 90% or about 30% of the time.

Concerning this clone: As yet, its antigen is unknown.

PCR involved 60 Vbeta and 13 Jbeta primers. TCRdb keeps only in-frame clones here, not all; method: immunoSEQ multiplex PCR. The sample records 100,000 to 150,000 clones, approximately 80% being singletons. Germline loops: CDR1 MDHEN, CDR2 SYDVKM. Trimming removed 11 bases from V and 5 bases from J; junction bases left unmatched: 5. The CDR3 consists of 12 residues. Sequencing used PBMCs. V is TRBV28 and J is TRBJ1-2; the match to TRBD1 covers 10 bases. The source of this sequence is a woman aged 60-75 years in good health and CMV-seronegative. The CDR3 nucleotides read TGTGCCGGCGAGGACAGGGGGTATGGCTACACCTTC. The encoded protein is CAGEDRGYGYTF.